These T cell receptor beta chains were read from a single sample in a study of tumor and adjacent non-tumor tissue in lung cancer. TCRdb analysed the multiplex PCR reads with MiXCR anew, one entry per CDR3 protein. Among under 100,000 distinct CDR3 sequences listed, around two thirds were seen once. Material: lung tumor tissue. The receptors derive from a man between 70 and 80 years old with non-small cell lung cancer. The CDR3 runs from the conserved cysteine through the conserved F or W. D genes are given only for firm matches. Clone size appears in some rows only: once, few, many, or a class for an expanded clone.

J | V | size | D | DNA | CDR3
TRBJ2-4 | TRBV20-1 | many | NA | TGCAGTGCCCGAGAGAGAGGGGGAGTTCAGTACTTC | CSARERGGVQYF
TRBJ2-3 | TRBV6-5 | NA | NA | TGTGCCAGCAGTTACGGAGCTAACGGGAGTGGGGGAGGTATGCAGTATTTT | CASSYGANGSGGGMQYF
TRBJ1-6 | TRBV7-3 | few | NA | TGTGCCAGCAGCTTAACAGATAGTTCACCCCTCCACTTT | CASSLTDSSPLHF
TRBJ2-3 | TRBV5-5 | many | NA | TGTGCCAGCAGCTTGGACCCATTCACAGATACGCAGTATTTT | CASSLDPFTDTQYF
TRBJ1-5 | TRBV28 | NA | NA | TGTGCCAGCAGTCCCACCCTAGGTCAGCCCCAGCATTTT | CASSPTLGQPQHF
TRBJ1-6 | TRBV6-5 | many | TRBD1 | TGTGCCAGCAGATATGGACAGGGAAATTCACCCCTCCACTTT | CASRYGQGNSPLHF
TRBJ1-1 | TRBV10-3 | NA | NA | TGTGCCATCAGAGGGGACGGCATGAACATTGAAGCTTTCTTT | CAIRGDGMNIEAFF
TRBJ1-5 | TRBV27 | NA | NA | TGTGCCAGCAGTTTATATGGGCCCAATCAGCCCCAGCATTTT | CASSLYGPNQPQHF
TRBJ1-2 | TRBV5-6 | many | NA | TGTGCCAGCAGCTTGCCGGGACAACGTCTCTATGGCTACACCTTC | CASSLPGQRLYGYTF
TRBJ2-7 | TRBV11-2 | NA | TRBD1 | TGTGCCAGCAGCCGGACAGGGGGTTCTGAAGAGGAGCAGTACTTC | CASSRTGGSEEEQYF
TRBJ1-5 | TRBV20-1 | NA | TRBD1 | TGCAGTGCCCCATCCCCTGGCGGGACAGAGCACAATCAGCCCCAGCTTTTT | CSAPSPGGTEHNQPQLF
TRBJ2-7 | TRBV11-2 | NA | NA | TGTGCCAGCAGCTTACCCGGGACAAGGGCAATCGACGATCAGTACTTC | CASSLPGTRAIDDQYF
TRBJ2-5 | TRBV6-2/TRBV6-3 | NA | NA | TGTGCCGGCAGCACGGACATTAAGACCCAGTACTTC | CAGSTDIKTQYF
TRBJ2-7 | TRBV6-1 | few | NA | TGTGCCAGCAAATACGCCGGGGCTACCTACGAGCAGTACTTC | CASKYAGATYEQYF
TRBJ2-7 | TRBV11-2 | NA | NA | TGTGACAGCAGCTTAGGAGACAGAGACTACGAGCAGTATTTC | CDSSLGDRDYEQYF
TRBJ1-3 | TRBV6-6 | once | NA | TGTGCCAGCACTTACCCGGGCCTGGCGGGAAACACCATATATTTT | CASTYPGLAGNTIYF
TRBJ2-2 | TRBV6-5 | NA | TRBD1 | TGTGCCAGCTGTGGGCAGGGGGCCGCCAGGAAGCTGTTTTTT | CASCGQGAARKLFF
TRBJ1-6 | TRBV6-2/TRBV6-3 | many | NA | TGTGCCAGCGCATCCCTTTCACCCCTCCACTTT | CASASLSPLHF
TRBJ2-3 | TRBV20-1 | NA | TRBD1 | TGCAGTGTTAGCTTCGCGGACAGGGGGCTAACAGATGCGCAGTATTTT | CSVSFADRGLTDAQYF
TRBJ2-2 | TRBV6-5 | NA | NA | TGTGCTAACAGTTTAGGGAGGTCCGGGGAGCTGTTTTTT | CANSLGRSGELFF
TRBJ2-3 | TRBV5-4 | NA | NA | TGTGCCAGCAGCACCGTGCCTCAAGTAACAGATACGCAGTATTTT | CASSTVPQVTDTQYF
TRBJ2-5 | TRBV29-1 | once | TRBD2 | TGCAGCGTAGCCCTAGCGGGGAAAAAAGAGAGCCAGTACTTC | CSVALAGKKESQYF
TRBJ2-7 | TRBV29-1 | NA | TRBD1 | TGCAGCGTTCGGCAGGGGGTATACGAACAGTATTTC | CSVRQGVYEQYF
TRBJ2-7 | TRBV11-2 | NA | NA | TGTGCCAGCAGCCTGGATGGGGAACGCGAGCAGTACTTC | CASSLDGEREQYF
TRBJ1-1 | TRBV4-1 | once | NA | TGCGCCAGCAGCCAAGAAGGAGGGAGGATGAACACTGAAGCTGTCTTT | CASSQEGGRMNTEAVF
TRBJ2-3 | TRBV29-1 | NA | NA | TGCAGCGTCGGAATGGTGGGTCTCACATATACGCAGTATTTT | CSVGMVGLTYTQYF
TRBJ2-5 | TRBV29-1 | NA | NA | TGCAGCGTCCGAGAGGGGGAGACCCAGTACTTC | CSVREGETQYF
TRBJ2-1 | TRBV28 | many | NA | TGTGCCAGCAGCTCCCCCCCATTCTCGGACGGGACCTTCGCCTACAATGAGCAGTTCTTC | CASSSPPFSDGTFAYNEQFF
TRBJ2-1 | TRBV4-1 | once | NA | TGTGCCAGTAGCCAAGTAGGGCAGGCTCAGAGTGAGCAGTTCTTC | CASSQVGQAQSEQFF
TRBJ2-3 | TRBV11-2 | few | NA | TGTGCCAGCAGCTTATCCGGATATACGCAGTATTTT | CASSLSGYTQYF
TRBJ2-7 | TRBV4-1 | once | TRBD1 | TGCGCCAGCAGCCAAGCGTGGACAGGGACCTACGAGCAGTATTTC | CASSQAWTGTYEQYF
TRBJ2-5 | TRBV11-2 | NA | TRBD2 | TGTACCAGCAGTACGAGCGGGGGGTCAGACGAGACCCAGTACTTC | CTSSTSGGSDETQYF
TRBJ1-5 | TRBV20-1 | NA | NA | TGCAATGCTAGGCCTGTCGCTCAGCCCCAGCATTTT | CNARPVAQPQHF
TRBJ2-7 | TRBV28 | few | TRBD2 | TGTGCCAGCACCCCTTGGCGGGGGGGCGAATACGAGCAGTACTTC | CASTPWRGGEYEQYF
TRBJ2-7 | TRBV5-4 | many | TRBD2 | TGTGCCAGCAGACCGGGGACTAGCGGAACCTACGAGCAGTACTTC | CASRPGTSGTYEQYF
TRBJ1-4 | TRBV2 | NA | TRBD1 | TGTGCCAGCAGCCACGGACAGGGGAATGAAAAACTGTTTTTT | CASSHGQGNEKLFF
TRBJ2-3 | TRBV11-1 | NA | NA | TGTGCCAGCAGCTTAGCGGTGACTGATACTCACTATTTT | CASSLAVTDTHYF
TRBJ1-5 | TRBV5-6 | NA | NA | TGTGCCAGCAGCTTAACCGGGATAGGGGAACAGCCCCAGCATTTT | CASSLTGIGEQPQHF
TRBJ1-1 | TRBV11-2 | medium-sized | NA | TGTGCCAGCAGCTTAATAGGGGCGAACACTGAAGCTTTCTTT | CASSLIGANTEAFF
TRBJ2-6 | TRBV11-2 | NA | NA | TGTGCCAGCGGCGAGGGGGTCCACGGAGTTTCTGGGGCCAACGTCCTGACTTTT | CASGEGVHGVSGANVLTF
TRBJ2-1 | TRBV7-9 | few | NA | TGTGCCAGCAGCTTAATGAGGCAGAACAATAAGCAGTTCTTC | CASSLMRQNNKQFF
TRBJ2-7 | TRBV6-5 | NA | NA | TGTGCCAGCACTCTAGATAGGGGCTCGTATGAGCAGTACTTC | CASTLDRGSYEQYF
TRBJ2-7 | TRBV28 | many | NA | TGTGCCAGCAGGAGGGAGTACGAGCAGTACTTC | CASRREYEQYF
TRBJ1-2 | TRBV6-5 | NA | NA | TGTGCCAGCAGTTGTGGCAGTCTCCTTGACTACACCTTC | CASSCGSLLDYTF
TRBJ1-5 | TRBV7-8 | NA | NA | TGTGCTAGCAGCTTGGTGGGGGGGGGCAATCAGCCCCAGCATTTT | CASSLVGGGNQPQHF
TRBJ2-5 | TRBV24-1 | few | NA | TGTGCCACCAGTGAACCGTCAGGGCAAGAGACCCAGTACTTC | CATSEPSGQETQYF
TRBJ2-5 | TRBV6-6 | NA | NA | TGTGCCAGCAGTTACGGTCGGGGACGAGAGACCCAGTACTTC | CASSYGRGRETQYF
TRBJ2-5 | TRBV14 | few | NA | TGTGCCAGCGGCCAAGTTTTATTGGAGACCCAGTACTTC | CASGQVLLETQYF
TRBJ2-1 | TRBV20-1 | NA | TRBD2 | TGCAGTGTTAGAGCGTCCGGGACTATCAGTGAGCAGTTCTTC | CSVRASGTISEQFF
TRBJ2-5 | TRBV5-5 | many | NA | TGTGCCAGCAGCTTGTTTTTGTCGGAGACCCAGTACTTC | CASSLFLSETQYF
TRBJ1-4 | TRBV6-5 | many | TRBD1 | TGTGCCAGCAGCCTTACAGGGGAGAGCGAAAAACTGTTTTTT | CASSLTGESEKLFF
TRBJ1-5 | TRBV6-5 | many | NA | TGTGCCAGCAGTTACTCAGGGAATGGCAATCAGCCCCAGCATTTT | CASSYSGNGNQPQHF
TRBJ2-5 | TRBV6-2/TRBV6-3 | many | TRBD1 | TGTGCCAGCAGCCCCAGACAGGGACAGACCCAGTACTTC | CASSPRQGQTQYF
TRBJ2-7 | TRBV5-4 | few | NA | TGTGCTAGCAGCCCGGACTGGGGAGTCCACGAGCAGTACTTC | CASSPDWGVHEQYF
TRBJ2-5 | TRBV20-1 | NA | TRBD2 | TGCAGTACTACCGGCCTAGCGGGTTGGGAGACCCAGTACTTC | CSTTGLAGWETQYF
TRBJ1-2 | TRBV29-1 | NA | NA | TGTAACTCGGGAGATTGGAGTGGCTACACCTTC | CNSGDWSGYTF
TRBJ2-2 | TRBV28 | many | NA | TGTGCCAGCAGTCGACTCCCGGCAGAGAACACCGGGGAGCTGTTTTTT | CASSRLPAENTGELFF
TRBJ2-5 | TRBV11-2 | NA | NA | TGTGGCAGCAGCCCTAGACAGGCGAAAGAGATCCAGCACTTC | CGSSPRQAKEIQHF
TRBJ2-1 | TRBV27 | few | NA | TGTGCCAGCAGCCGACCCCCGAGGGGGGAGCAGTTCTTC | CASSRPPRGEQFF